The TCR beta chain described here comes from a study of shared clonotypes between healthy human individuals. The germline CDR1 and CDR2 sequences are MDHEN and SYDVKM. V was cut by 6 bases and J by 2 bases, with 13 bases left in between. This CDR3 has 14 amino acids. Measured with immunoSEQ multiplex PCR; TCRdb has only the in-frame clones, and not every one. The sample lists under 550,000 clones, 90% to 96% occurring once. This chain links TRBV28 with TRBJ1-1; possibly TRBD1 for D (6 bases). This sequence originates from a woman aged 25 to 39 in good health. Sequences were obtained from naive CD4+ T cells sorted from blood. The sample's subset: CD45RA+ positively selected. CDR3 nucleotide sequence: TGTGCCAGCAGCTCACAGGGACAAAACACTGAAGCTTTCTTT. Amino acid sequence: CASSSQGQNTEAFF. Combining the CDR3 with reference TRBV28 and TRBJ1-1 gives the whole variable domain DVKVTQSSRYLVKRTGEKVFLECVQDMDHENMFWYRQDPGLGLRLIYFSYDVKMKEKGDIPEGYSVSREKKERFSLILESASTNQTSMYLCASSSQGQNTEAFFGQGTRLTVV.